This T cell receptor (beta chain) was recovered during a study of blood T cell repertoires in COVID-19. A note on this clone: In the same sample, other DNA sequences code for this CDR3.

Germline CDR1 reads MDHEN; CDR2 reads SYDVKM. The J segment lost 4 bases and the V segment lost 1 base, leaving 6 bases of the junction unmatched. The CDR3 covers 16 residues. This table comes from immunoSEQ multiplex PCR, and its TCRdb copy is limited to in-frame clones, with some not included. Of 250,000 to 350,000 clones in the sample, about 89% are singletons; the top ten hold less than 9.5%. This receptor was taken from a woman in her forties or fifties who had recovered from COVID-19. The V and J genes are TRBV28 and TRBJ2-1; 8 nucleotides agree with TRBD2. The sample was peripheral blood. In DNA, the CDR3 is TGTGCCAGCAGTTTATTGGCGGGGGGAAATTACAATGAGCAGTTCTTC. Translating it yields CASSLLAGGNYNEQFF.